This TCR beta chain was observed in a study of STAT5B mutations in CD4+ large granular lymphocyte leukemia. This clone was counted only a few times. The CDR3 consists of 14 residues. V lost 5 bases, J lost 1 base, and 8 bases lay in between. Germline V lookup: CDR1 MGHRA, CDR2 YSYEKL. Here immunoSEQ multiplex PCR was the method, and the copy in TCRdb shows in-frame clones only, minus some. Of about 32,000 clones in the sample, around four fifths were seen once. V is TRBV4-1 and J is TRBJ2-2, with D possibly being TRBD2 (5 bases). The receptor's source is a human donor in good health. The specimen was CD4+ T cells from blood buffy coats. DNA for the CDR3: TGCGCCAGCAGCGACCGGGGGAACACCGGGGAGCTGTTTTTT. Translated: CASSDRGNTGELFF.